This T cell receptor (beta chain) was found in a study of Graves' ophthalmopathy and Graves' hyperthyroidism. Study-wide results and caveats: Distinction of ophthalmopathy from stable hyperthyroidism by a 13-signature model reached nearly 90% sensitivity and roughly 81% specificity. The majority of expanded thyroid clonotypes above 0.001 frequency also occurred in blood.

Amplified TCR beta CDR3 regions were obtained using RNA transcripts as template. First-round RT-PCR employed HTBI primers, with a second-round multiplex PCR after it. Using its own MiXCR run on the multiplex PCR reads, TCRdb lists one record per CDR3 protein. The sample carries about 740,000 distinct CDR3 sequences, 40% recorded once. In this cohort, patients with other autoimmune diseases, uncontrolled infections, pregnancy or lactation were excluded. Thyroid ultrasound, orbital computed tomography, TRAb, serum thyroxine and clinical symptoms formed the basis of diagnosis. As concerns this clonotype: Its antigen remains unidentified. It is likely a read error, because the conserved phenylalanine at the end of the CDR3 is missing. The limits of the CDR3 on the DNA are not certain, so only TCRdb's listed CDR3 is given.

Sequencing input: peripheral blood. The sequence was obtained from an adult man with Graves' ophthalmopathy.

CDR3 sequence reads: CASSSVGVGANVLTV. The chain couples TRBV14 to TRBJ2-6. The CDR3 totals 15 residues, both ends included. Germline CDR1 SGHDN, CDR2 FVKESK.